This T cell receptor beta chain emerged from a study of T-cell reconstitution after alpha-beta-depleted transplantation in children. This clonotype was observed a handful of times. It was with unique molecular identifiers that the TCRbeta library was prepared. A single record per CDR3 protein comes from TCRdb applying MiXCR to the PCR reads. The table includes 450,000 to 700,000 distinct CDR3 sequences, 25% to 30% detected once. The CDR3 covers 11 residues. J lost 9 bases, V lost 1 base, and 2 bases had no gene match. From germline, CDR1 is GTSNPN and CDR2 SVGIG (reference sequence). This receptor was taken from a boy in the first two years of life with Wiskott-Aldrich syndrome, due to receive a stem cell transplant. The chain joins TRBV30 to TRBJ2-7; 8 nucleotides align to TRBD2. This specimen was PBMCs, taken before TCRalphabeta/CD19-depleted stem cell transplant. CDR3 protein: CAWSDGTRQYF. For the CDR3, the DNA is TGTGCCTGGAGTGACGGGACTAGGCAGTACTTC.